A single sample gave rise to the 8 T cell receptor beta chains below, sequenced in a study of OX40 agonist ivuxolimab in advanced cancers. Produced via immunoSEQ multiplex PCR; TCRdb's table is partial and in-frame only. Of about 99,000 clones detected, around 94% appear once; the ten largest clones hold 0.18%. The source material was CD4+ or CD8+ T cells sorted from blood, sampled in a trial of the OX40 agonist ivuxolimab. Receptors were obtained from an adult with an advanced solid tumor such as melanoma, head and neck, liver or kidney cancer.

The gene calls are TRBV11-2 and TRBJ2-7; the match to TRBD2 covers 11 bases. The germline V gene encodes CDR1 SGHAT and CDR2 FQNNGV. This CDR3 is 17 amino acids long. V dropped 0 bases and J dropped 0; count of bases not matched to a gene: 4. The CDR3 loop is CASSLDWGTSGSYEQYF. For the CDR3, the DNA is TGTGCCAGCAGCTTAGATTGGGGGACTAGCGGCTCCTACGAGCAGTACTTC.

The genes are TRBV7-2 and TRBJ2-7; 10 bases agree with TRBD1. J lost 5 bases, V lost 2 bases, and 6 bases had no gene match. The CDR3 extends over 15 amino acids. The V gene's germline CDR1 is SGHTA and CDR2 FQGNSA. The CDR3 DNA sequence: TGTGCCAGCAGCTTAAGACAGGGGGCGGTGAACGAGCAGTACTTC. Translating gives CASSLRQGAVNEQYF.

The J gene is TRBJ1-6, the V gene TRBV11-1; 7 bases are a match to TRBD1. The V gene's germline CDR1 is SGHAT and CDR2 FQDESV (reference sequence). The CDR3 covers 14 residues. V trimming: 5 bases; J trimming: 8 bases; junction bases outside the gene matches: 6. CDR3 nucleotides: TGTGCCAGCAGCCCCGGGACAGTGTATTCACCCCTCCACTTT. Its protein product is CASSPGTVYSPLHF. Full variable domain (remainder filled in from reference TRBV11-1 and TRBJ1-6): EAEVAQSPRYKITEKSQAVAFWCDPISGHATLYWYRQILGQGPELLVQFQDESVVDDSQLPKDRFSAERLKGVDSTLKIQPAELGDSAMYLCASSPGTVYSPLHFGNGTRLTVT.

This chain joins TRBV5-6 and TRBJ2-3; TRBD2 matches at 7 bases. Germline V gene lookup returns CDR1 SGHDT and CDR2 YYEEEE. The V segment lost 2 bases and the J segment 1 base; nucleotides outside the gene matches: 7. This CDR3 spans 16 amino acids. Written as DNA, the CDR3 is TGTGCCAGCAGCTTTGGTCCGGCGGGGGGCACAGATACGCAGTATTTT. This codes for CASSFGPAGGTDTQYF.

This sequence joins TRBV29-1 and TRBJ1-2, with D unresolved. The CDR3 runs to 15 residues. Germline lookup yields CDR1 SQVTM and CDR2 ANQGSEA. The V and J ends lost 6 bases and 6 bases respectively, with 23 bases between them. The CDR3 sequence: CSVPTPGSGVNGYTF. CDR3 DNA: TGCAGCGTCCCTACCCCGGGATCCGGTGTTAATGGCTACACCTTC.

This chain links TRBV11-1 with TRBJ2-5, with 12 bases fitting TRBD2. CDR1 and CDR2 (germline): SGHAT, FQDESV (reference sequence). This CDR3 is 13 amino acids long. The J segment lost 14 bases and the V segment lost 3 bases, leaving 7 bases of the junction unmatched. CDR3 coding DNA: TGTGCCAGCAGCTTCGCGACTAGCGGGAGTAAATACTTC. This gives the protein CASSFATSGSKYF.

The J gene is TRBJ2-7, the V gene TRBV28; 11 bases align to TRBD1. Germline loops: CDR1 MDHEN, CDR2 SYDVKM. The V segment lost 7 bases and the J segment 3 bases; nucleotides outside the gene matches: 8. The CDR3 runs 15 residues. CDR3 DNA sequence: TGTGCCAGCATTGGGGACAGGGGGTTCAGCTACGAGCAGTACTTC. This translates into CASIGDRGFSYEQYF.

The chain has TRBV5-1 and TRBJ1-3; TRBD1 is a possible D gene (5 bases). Germline values: CDR1 SGHRS, CDR2 YFSETQ. The CDR3 extends over 16 amino acids. V was cut by 2 bases and J by 4 bases, with 16 bases left in between. The CDR3 here is CASSLTSAGFGNTIYF. The CDR3, as DNA: TGCGCCAGCAGCTTAACGAGCGCAGGGTTCGGAAACACCATATATTTT. The full variable domain, rest sourced from reference TRBV5-1 and TRBJ1-3, is KAGVTQTPRYLIKTRGQQVTLSCSPISGHRSVSWYQQTPGQGLQFLFEYFSETQRNKGNFPGRFSGRQFSNSRSEMNVSTLELGDSALYLCASSLTSAGFGNTIYFGEGSWLTVV.